The 16 T cell receptor beta chains in this list originate from one sample, sequenced in a study of spatial heterogeneity in lung cancer. As to time point: blood at routine non-recurrence follow-up after resection. TCRdb fed the 5' RACE reads into MiXCR, producing one record per CDR3 protein. The repertoire holds 15,000 or so distinct CDR3 sequences, with around 5.9% as singletons. Here the sequenced sample was PBMCs, taken at follow-up. Receptors were obtained from a male donor with early-stage non-small cell lung cancer.

This clonotype occurred many times. The chain joins TRBV10-3 to TRBJ2-7; 10 nucleotides align to TRBD2. This CDR3 region has 14 residues. Germline V lookup: CDR1 ENHRY, CDR2 SYGVKD. J gave up 1 base and V 6 bases, and 3 bases lay outside the gene matches. The DNA for the CDR3 is TGTGCCATCAGCGCAGCGGGAGGGTCCTACGAGCAGTACTTC. It yields the protein CAISAAGGSYEQYF.

This clonotype was seen at least ten times. One end of the junction fails to match germline, which may point to a read error. The chain links TRBV7-7 to TRBJ2-7, with D hard to call. Germline V lookup: CDR1 SSHAT, CDR2 FNYEAQ (reference sequence). The CDR3 covers 14 residues. CDR3 protein: CASSPSGSVGEQYF. In DNA form, the CDR3 reads TGTGCTAGCAGCCCAAGTGGGTCGGTGGGGGAGCAGTACTTC.

This clonotype was recorded at least ten times. The chain links TRBV28 to TRBJ1-2; D remains ambiguous. Germline V gives CDR1 MDHEN, CDR2 SYDVKM. The CDR3 is 11 amino acids. Deletions cut 5 bases from V and 11 bases from J, with 12 bases between. CDR3: CASSPADRYTF. The CDR3 coding sequence is TGTGCCAGCAGTCCCGCCGACCGGTACACCTTC.

This clonotype rates as medium-sized. The J gene is TRBJ2-7, the V gene TRBV28, with 7 bases aligning to TRBD1. The junction had 4 bases not matched to a gene; V was cut back by 6 bases and J by 2 bases. There are 13 residues in the CDR3. CDR1 is MDHEN, CDR2 SYDVKM, per germline. The CDR3 nucleotides are TGTGCCAGCAGATCTGGGACAGCCTACGAGCAGTACTTC. Its protein product is CASRSGTAYEQYF. Together with reference TRBV28 and TRBJ2-7, the CDR3 gives the full variable domain: DVKVTQSSRYLVKRTGEKVFLECVQDMDHENMFWYRQDPGLGLRLIYFSYDVKMKEKGDIPEGYSVSREKKERFSLILESASTNQTSMYLCASRSGTAYEQYFGPGTRLTVT.

This clonotype was observed at least ten times. The chain uses TRBV5-4 and TRBJ2-3; weak D call: TRBD2 (6 bases). Germline lookup yields CDR1 SGHNT and CDR2 YYREEE (reference sequence). This CDR3 contains 13 residues. The V gene lost 9 bases and the J gene lost 4 bases, with 15 bases spanning the gap. The CDR3 is CATFGWGADTQYF. The CDR3 region has the DNA TGTGCCACCTTTGGGTGGGGGGCAGATACGCAGTATTTT. Looking up the rest from reference TRBV5-4 and TRBJ2-3 gives the full variable domain: ETGVTQSPTHLIKTRGQQVTLRCSSQSGHNTVSWYQQALGQGPQFIFQYYREEENGRGNFPPRFSGLQFPNYSSELNVNALELDDSALYLCATFGWGADTQYFGPGTRLTVL.

This clonotype was recorded at least ten times. This chain uses TRBV28 with TRBJ1-4; D might be TRBD1 (6 bases). In germline, CDR1 is MDHEN, CDR2 SYDVKM. With 7 bases removed from V and 7 bases from J, the gap between germline ends came to 19 bases. The length of the CDR3 is 15 residues. The CDR3 is CASTPSGVRGEKLFF. The CDR3 DNA is TGTGCCAGCACCCCCTCCGGGGTCAGGGGTGAAAAACTGTTTTTT.

This clonotype is deemed medium-sized. V gene TRBV5-5 combines with J gene TRBJ2-3; 9 bases align to TRBD1. Germline trimming cut 2 bases from V and 3 bases from J; bases unmatched to any gene: 7. The CDR3 totals 16 residues. Germline CDR1 and CDR2: SGHKS and YYEKEE (reference sequence). For the CDR3, the DNA is TGTGCCAGCAGCTTACAGGGGGCGATGGGGACAGATACGCAGTATTTT. It encodes CASSLQGAMGTDTQYF.

This clonotype has at least ten counts. The CDR3 sequence is CSARLQSYGYTF. DNA of the CDR3: TGCAGTGCTAGACTGCAGAGCTATGGCTACACCTTC. J is TRBJ1-2 and V is TRBV20-1; no definite D call. CDR1 is DFQATT, CDR2 SNEGSKA, per germline (reference sequence). V was pared by 2 bases and J by 4 bases, with 8 bases between. The CDR3 length is 12 residues.

This clonotype is medium-sized (0.01 to 0.1%) in the sample. The chain is built from TRBV28 and TRBJ2-3, with D maybe TRBD2 (7 bases). The germline V and J ends were trimmed by 2 bases and 7 bases, with 13 bases remaining between them. CDR3 length equals 14 residues. Germline lookup yields CDR1 MDHEN and CDR2 SYDVKM. The CDR3 here is CASSLRGGVNTQYF. CDR3 nucleotides: TGTGCCAGCAGTTTAAGGGGGGGCGTGAATACGCAGTATTTT.

This clonotype is classed as medium-sized (0.01 to 0.1%). The chain couples TRBV5-1 to TRBJ2-7, with D possibly TRBD1 on 6 matching bases. This CDR3 has 14 amino acids. Germline CDR1 and CDR2: SGHRS and YFSETQ. With 0 bases removed from V and 5 bases from J, the gap between germline ends came to 12 bases. CDR3: CASSLGQARDEQYF. Here the CDR3 DNA reads TGCGCCAGCAGCTTGGGACAGGCAAGGGACGAGCAGTACTTC.

The sample holds many counts of this clonotype. The chain links TRBV4-2 to TRBJ1-1; 7 nucleotides match TRBD1. J was trimmed by 6 bases and V by 4 bases; bases with no gene match: 11. The CDR3 is made up of 15 amino acids. Germline CDR1 reads LGHNA; CDR2 reads YNFKEQ. CDR3 protein: CASSLEVTGDAEAFF. As DNA, the CDR3 is TGTGCCAGCAGCCTAGAAGTAACAGGGGACGCTGAAGCTTTCTTT.

This clonotype appeared many times. The V call is TRBV4-1, the J call TRBJ2-7; a weak D match, TRBD1 (6 bases). There are 16 residues in the CDR3. The V and J ends lost 1 base and 4 bases respectively, with 17 bases between them. Germline V CDR1 and CDR2: MGHRA, YSYEKL. In DNA form, the CDR3 reads TGCGCCAGCAGCCAAGGACTCAGGGGTATTGGGTACGAGCAGTACTTC. Encoded protein: CASSQGLRGIGYEQYF.

This clonotype was seen only a few times. The gene calls are TRBV10-2 and TRBJ1-5; TRBD1 is a possible D gene (5 bases). With 8 bases removed from V and 5 bases from J, the gap between germline ends came to 16 bases. This CDR3 has 14 residues. Germline assignment: CDR1 WSHSY and CDR2 SAAADI. The CDR3 coding sequence is TGCGCCAGCGCCCGGGACGGGAGTCATCAGCCCCAGCATTTT. Its protein is CASARDGSHQPQHF.

This clonotype was detected only a few times. This rearrangement joins TRBV6-6 to TRBJ1-1, with TRBD1 matching 8 bases. CDR3 size: 14 residues. The J segment lost 1 base and the V segment lost 2 bases, leaving 0 bases of the junction unmatched. CDR1 and CDR2 (germline): MNHNY, SVGAGI (reference sequence). The CDR3 is CASSYQGANTEAFF. In nucleotides, the CDR3 is TGTGCCAGCAGTTACCAGGGGGCGAACACTGAAGCTTTCTTT.

The chain joins TRBV5-6 to TRBJ2-3; no firm D call. The V end was cut by 5 bases, the J end by 6 bases, with 10 bases between. The CDR3 length is 12 residues. CDR1 is SGHDT and CDR2 is YYEEEE in the germline V gene. In DNA, the CDR3 is TGTGCCAGCAGGATGCAGTTGGATACGCAGTATTTT. Translated: CASRMQLDTQYF.

This clonotype has a count of ten or more. The chain has TRBV24-1 and TRBJ2-6; perhaps TRBD1 as D (5 bases). Deletions cut 5 bases from V and 1 base from J, with 8 bases between. The CDR3 length is 15 residues. CDR1 KGHDR and CDR2 SFDVKD come from the germline V gene. The CDR3 nucleotides read TGTGCCACCAGTGCTAGGGGATCTGGGGCCAACGTCCTGACTTTC. Encoded protein: CATSARGSGANVLTF.